This record concerns one TCR beta chain sequence. The table came from immunoSEQ multiplex PCR; TCRdb's copy has only in-frame clones and leaves some out. The sample has about 70,000 clones, 65% to 90% seen once. CDR3 length equals 14 residues. V shed 5 bases and J 4 bases; nucleotides not matched to a gene: 4. The germline CDR1 and CDR2 sequences are SGHNT and YENEEA. The sample belongs to a study of blood T cell repertoires in COVID-19. The chain is built from TRBV11-3 and TRBJ1-4; TRBD1 matches 7 bases. The sequence came from a man older than 75 with acute or convalescent COVID-19. Sequenced: peripheral blood. CDR3 bases: TGTGCCAGCAGCCTAGGGGGCAGTAATGAAAAACTGTTTTTT. This gives the protein CASSLGGSNEKLFF.